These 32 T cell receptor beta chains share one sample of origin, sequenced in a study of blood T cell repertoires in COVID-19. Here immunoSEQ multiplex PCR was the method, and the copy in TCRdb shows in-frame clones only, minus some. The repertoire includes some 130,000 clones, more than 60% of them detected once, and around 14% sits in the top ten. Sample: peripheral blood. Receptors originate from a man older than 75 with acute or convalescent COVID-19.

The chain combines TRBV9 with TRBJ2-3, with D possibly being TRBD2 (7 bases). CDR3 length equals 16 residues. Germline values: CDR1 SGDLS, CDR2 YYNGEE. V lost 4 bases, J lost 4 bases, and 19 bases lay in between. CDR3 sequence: CASSPRSRGGADTQYF. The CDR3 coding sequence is TGTGCCAGCAGCCCCCGGAGTAGGGGGGGGGCAGATACGCAGTATTTT.

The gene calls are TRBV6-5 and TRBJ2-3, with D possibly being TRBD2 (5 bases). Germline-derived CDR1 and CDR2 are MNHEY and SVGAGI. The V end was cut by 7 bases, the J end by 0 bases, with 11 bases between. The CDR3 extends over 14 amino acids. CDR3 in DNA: TGTGCCAGCATTCTGGACTCCAGCACAGATACGCAGTATTTT. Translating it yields CASILDSSTDTQYF.

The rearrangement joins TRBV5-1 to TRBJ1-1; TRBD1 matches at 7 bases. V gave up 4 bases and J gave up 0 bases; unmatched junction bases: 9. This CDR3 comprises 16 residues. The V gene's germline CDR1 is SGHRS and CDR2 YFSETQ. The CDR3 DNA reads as TGCGCCAGCAGCACAGGGACAGATTCGATGAACACTGAAGCTTTCTTT. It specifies CASSTGTDSMNTEAFF.

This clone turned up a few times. CDR3 coding DNA: TGTGCCAGTAGTATAAGCGGGGGGGCAGGAGATACGCAGTATTTT. This encodes CASSISGGAGDTQYF. The chain joins TRBV19 to TRBJ2-3, with 10 bases aligning to TRBD2. CDR1 LNHDA and CDR2 SQIVND come from the germline V gene (reference sequence). Trimming took 2 bases from V and 5 from J; bases not matched to a gene: 4. The length of the CDR3 is 15 residues.

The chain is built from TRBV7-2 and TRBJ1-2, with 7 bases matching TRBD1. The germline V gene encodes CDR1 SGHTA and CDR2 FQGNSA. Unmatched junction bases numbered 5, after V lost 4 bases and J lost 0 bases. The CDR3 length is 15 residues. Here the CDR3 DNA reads TGTGCCAGCAGCTCCCCGGGGACAGCTAACTATGGCTACACCTTC. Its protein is CASSSPGTANYGYTF.

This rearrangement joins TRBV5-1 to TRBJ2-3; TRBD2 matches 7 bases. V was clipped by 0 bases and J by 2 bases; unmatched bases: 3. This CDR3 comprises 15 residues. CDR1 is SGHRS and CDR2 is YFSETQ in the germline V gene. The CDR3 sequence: CASSLETSFTDTQYF. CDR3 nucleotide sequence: TGCGCCAGCAGCTTGGAGACTAGCTTCACAGATACGCAGTATTTT.

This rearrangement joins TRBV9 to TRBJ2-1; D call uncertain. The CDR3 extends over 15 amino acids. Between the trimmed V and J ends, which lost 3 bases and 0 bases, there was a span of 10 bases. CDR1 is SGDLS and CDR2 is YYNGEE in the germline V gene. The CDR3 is CASSADASSYNEQFF. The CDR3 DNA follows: TGTGCCAGCAGCGCCGACGCTAGCTCCTACAATGAGCAGTTCTTC.

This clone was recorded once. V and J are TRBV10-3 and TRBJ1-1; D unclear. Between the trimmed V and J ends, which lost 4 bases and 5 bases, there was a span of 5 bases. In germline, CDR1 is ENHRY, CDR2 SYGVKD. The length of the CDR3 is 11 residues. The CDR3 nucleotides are TGTGCCATCAGTGTCGGTACTGAAGCTTTCTTT. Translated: CAISVGTEAFF.

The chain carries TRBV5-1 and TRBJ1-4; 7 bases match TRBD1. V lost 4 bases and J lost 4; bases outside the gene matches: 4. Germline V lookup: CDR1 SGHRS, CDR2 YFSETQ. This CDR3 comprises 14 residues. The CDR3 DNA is TGCGCCAGCAGCCAGACAGGGAGTAATGAAAAACTGTTTTTT. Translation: CASSQTGSNEKLFF.

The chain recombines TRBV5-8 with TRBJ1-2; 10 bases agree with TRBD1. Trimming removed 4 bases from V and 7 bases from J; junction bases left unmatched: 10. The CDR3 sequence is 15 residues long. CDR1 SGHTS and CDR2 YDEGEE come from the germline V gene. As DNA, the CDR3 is TGTGCCAGCAGCCGAATTCGACAGGGGGCGCGTGGCTACACCTTC. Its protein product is CASSRIRQGARGYTF.

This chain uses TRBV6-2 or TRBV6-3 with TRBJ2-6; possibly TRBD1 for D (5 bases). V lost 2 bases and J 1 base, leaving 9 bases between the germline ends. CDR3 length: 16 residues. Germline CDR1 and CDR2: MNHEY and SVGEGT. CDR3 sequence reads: CASSYSRQSGANVLTF. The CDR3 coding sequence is TGTGCCAGCAGTTACAGTCGACAGTCTGGGGCCAACGTCCTGACTTTC.

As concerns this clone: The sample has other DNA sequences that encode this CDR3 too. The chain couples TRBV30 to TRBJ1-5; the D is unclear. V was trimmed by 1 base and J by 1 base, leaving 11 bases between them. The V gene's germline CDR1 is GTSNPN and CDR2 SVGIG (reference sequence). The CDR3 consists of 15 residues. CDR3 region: CAWSAAGRSNQPQHF. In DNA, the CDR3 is TGTGCCTGGAGTGCTGCTGGCAGAAGCAATCAGCCCCAGCATTTT.

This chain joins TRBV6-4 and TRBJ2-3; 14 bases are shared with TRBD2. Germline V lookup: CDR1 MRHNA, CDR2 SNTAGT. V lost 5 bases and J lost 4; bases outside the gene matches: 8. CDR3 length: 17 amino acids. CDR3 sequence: CASSKTSGGAYADTQYF. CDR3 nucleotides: TGTGCCAGCAGTAAGACTAGCGGGGGGGCCTACGCAGATACGCAGTATTTT.

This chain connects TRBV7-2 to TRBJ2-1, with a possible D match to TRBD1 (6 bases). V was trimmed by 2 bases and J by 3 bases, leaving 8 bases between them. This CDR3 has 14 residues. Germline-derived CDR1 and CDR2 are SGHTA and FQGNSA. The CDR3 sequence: CASSLQGNYNEQFF. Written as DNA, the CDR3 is TGTGCCAGCAGCTTACAGGGGAACTACAATGAGCAGTTCTTC.

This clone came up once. The CDR3 nucleotides read TGTGCCAGCAGCTTATGGGTGGGCTCTAACTACGAGCAGTACTTC. It specifies CASSLWVGSNYEQYF. The chain combines TRBV11-2 with TRBJ2-7; D is ambiguous. The germline CDR1 and CDR2 sequences are SGHAT and FQNNGV. The V and J ends lost 2 bases and 3 bases respectively, with 14 bases between them. The CDR3 runs 15 residues.

CDR3 in DNA: TGTGCCAGCAGTTACGGCGGACAGCCTAACTATGGCTACACCTTC. Its translation is CASSYGGQPNYGYTF. The V call is TRBV6-5, the J call TRBJ1-2, with D perhaps matching TRBD1 (6 bases). The V gene's germline CDR1 is MNHEY and CDR2 SVGAGI. This CDR3 contains 15 residues. Trimming left V 2 bases short and J 0 bases short, with 10 bases between.

The CDR3 sequence: CASSREGNNSPLHF. The CDR3 bases are TGCGCCAGCTCTCGGGAAGGGAATAATTCACCCCTCCACTTT. This chain links TRBV5-1 with TRBJ1-6; unclear D gene. The CDR3 consists of 14 residues. V lost 7 bases, J lost 5 bases, and 13 bases lay in between. CDR1 SGHRS and CDR2 YFSETQ come from the germline V gene.

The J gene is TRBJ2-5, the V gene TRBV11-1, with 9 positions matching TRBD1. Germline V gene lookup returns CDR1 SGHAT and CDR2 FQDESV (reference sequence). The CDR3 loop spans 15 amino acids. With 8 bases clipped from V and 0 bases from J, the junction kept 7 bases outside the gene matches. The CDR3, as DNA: TGTGCCAGCGCTTTGGGGACAGGGTACCAAGAGACCCAGTACTTC. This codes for CASALGTGYQETQYF.

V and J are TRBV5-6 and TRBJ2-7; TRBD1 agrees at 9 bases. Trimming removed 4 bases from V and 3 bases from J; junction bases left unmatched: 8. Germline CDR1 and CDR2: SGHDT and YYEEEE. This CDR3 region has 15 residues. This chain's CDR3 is CASSQAGTGLYEQYF. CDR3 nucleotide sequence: TGTGCCAGCAGCCAGGCCGGGACAGGGCTCTACGAGCAGTACTTC.

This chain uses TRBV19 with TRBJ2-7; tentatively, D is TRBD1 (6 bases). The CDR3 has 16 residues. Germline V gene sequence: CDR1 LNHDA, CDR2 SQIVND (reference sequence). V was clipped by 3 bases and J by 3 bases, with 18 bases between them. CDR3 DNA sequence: TGTGCCAGTAGTATGCAAGGAGGACAGACTTACTACGAGCAGTACTTC. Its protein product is CASSMQGGQTYYEQYF.

As DNA, the CDR3 is TGTGCCAGCAGCTTAGACTTCTTAAATGAGCAGTTCTTC. Encoded protein: CASSLDFLNEQFF. V and J are TRBV5-4 and TRBJ2-1; no reliable D call. V was trimmed by 2 bases and J by 7 bases, leaving 10 bases between them. From germline, CDR1 is SGHNT and CDR2 YYREEE (reference sequence). This CDR3 has 13 amino acids.

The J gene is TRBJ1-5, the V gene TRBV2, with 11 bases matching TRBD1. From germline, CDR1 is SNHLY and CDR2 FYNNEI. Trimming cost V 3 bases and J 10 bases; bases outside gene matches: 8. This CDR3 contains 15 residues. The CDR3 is CASSEREDRGRPQHF. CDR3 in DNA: TGTGCCAGCAGTGAGAGAGAGGACAGGGGGCGTCCCCAGCATTTT.

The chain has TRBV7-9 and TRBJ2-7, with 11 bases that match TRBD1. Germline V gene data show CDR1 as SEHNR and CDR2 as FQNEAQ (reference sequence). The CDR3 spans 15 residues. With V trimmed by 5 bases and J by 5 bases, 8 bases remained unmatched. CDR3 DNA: TGTGCCAGCAGCCTAGGACAGGGGGCGGACAACGAGCAGTACTTC. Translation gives CASSLGQGADNEQYF.

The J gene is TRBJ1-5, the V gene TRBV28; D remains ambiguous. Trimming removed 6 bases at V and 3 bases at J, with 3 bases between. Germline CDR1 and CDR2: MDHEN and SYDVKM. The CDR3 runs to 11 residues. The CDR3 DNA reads TGTGCCAGCAGCCTCAATCAGCCCCAGCATTTT. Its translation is CASSLNQPQHF.

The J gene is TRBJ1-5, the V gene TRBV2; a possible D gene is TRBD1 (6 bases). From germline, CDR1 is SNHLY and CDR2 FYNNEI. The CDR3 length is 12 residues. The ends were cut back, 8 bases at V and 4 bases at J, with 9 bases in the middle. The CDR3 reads CASAGANQPQHF. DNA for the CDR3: TGTGCCAGCGCAGGGGCTAATCAGCCCCAGCATTTT.

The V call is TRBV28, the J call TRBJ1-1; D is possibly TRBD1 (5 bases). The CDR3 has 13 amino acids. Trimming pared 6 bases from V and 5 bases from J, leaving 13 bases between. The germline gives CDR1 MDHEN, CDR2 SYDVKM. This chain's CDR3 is CASRDQGWTEAFF. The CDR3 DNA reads TGTGCCAGCAGAGACCAGGGCTGGACTGAAGCTTTCTTT.

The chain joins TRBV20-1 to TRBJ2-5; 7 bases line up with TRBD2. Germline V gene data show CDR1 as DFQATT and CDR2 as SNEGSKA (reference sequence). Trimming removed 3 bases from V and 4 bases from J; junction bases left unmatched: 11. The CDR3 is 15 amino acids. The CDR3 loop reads CSASQGGWGGETQYF. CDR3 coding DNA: TGCAGTGCTAGTCAGGGCGGCTGGGGGGGAGAGACCCAGTACTTC.

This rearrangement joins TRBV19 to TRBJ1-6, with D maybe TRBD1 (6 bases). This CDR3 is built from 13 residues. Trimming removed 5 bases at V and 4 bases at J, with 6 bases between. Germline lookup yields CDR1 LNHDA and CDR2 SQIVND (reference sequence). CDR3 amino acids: CASSGQYNSPLHF. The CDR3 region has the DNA TGTGCCAGTAGTGGACAGTATAATTCACCCCTCCACTTT.

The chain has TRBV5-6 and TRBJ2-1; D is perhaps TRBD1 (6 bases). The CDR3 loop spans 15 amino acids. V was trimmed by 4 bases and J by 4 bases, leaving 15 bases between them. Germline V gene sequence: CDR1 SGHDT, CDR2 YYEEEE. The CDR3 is CASSPDRHPYNEQFF. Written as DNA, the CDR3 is TGTGCCAGCAGCCCCGACAGGCACCCATACAATGAGCAGTTCTTC.

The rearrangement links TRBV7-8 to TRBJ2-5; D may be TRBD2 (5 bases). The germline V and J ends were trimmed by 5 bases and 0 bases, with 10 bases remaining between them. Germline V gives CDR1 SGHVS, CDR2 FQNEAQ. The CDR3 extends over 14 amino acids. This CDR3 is CASSVELDQETQYF. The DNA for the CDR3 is TGTGCCAGCAGCGTAGAACTAGACCAAGAGACCCAGTACTTC.

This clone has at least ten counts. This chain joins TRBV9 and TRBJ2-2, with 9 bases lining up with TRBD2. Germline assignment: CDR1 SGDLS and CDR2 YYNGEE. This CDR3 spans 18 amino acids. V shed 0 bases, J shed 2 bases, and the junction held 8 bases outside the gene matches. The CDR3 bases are TGTGCCAGCAGCGTAGTGTCTGGCGGGGGGGTCAACACCGGGGAGCTGTTTTTT. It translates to CASSVVSGGGVNTGELFF.

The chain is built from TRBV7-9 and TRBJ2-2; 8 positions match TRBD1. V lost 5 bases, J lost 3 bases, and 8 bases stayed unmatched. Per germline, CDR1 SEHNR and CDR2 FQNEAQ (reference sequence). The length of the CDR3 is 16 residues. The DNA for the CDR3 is TGTGCCAGCAGCCAGAAGGCAGGGGGCCACACCGGGGAGCTGTTTTTT. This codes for CASSQKAGGHTGELFF.